This is a list of T cell receptor beta chains from one sample in a study of CD8+ T cells in alopecia areata. Sequencing was performed with immunoSEQ multiplex PCR; in TCRdb, only in-frame clones are kept and a portion is missing. This table holds about 97,000 clones, roughly two fifths found once. The sample comprised CD4+ T cells sorted from blood. These receptors were obtained from a human donor with alopecia areata. Each CDR3 is given with its conserved first and last residue. D genes are given only for firm matches. Clone size is not always given. Where it is, it says once, few, many or a class for expanded clones.

J gene | clone size | V gene | D gene | CDR3 DNA | CDR3 protein
TRBJ2-1 | NA | TRBV29-1 | NA | TGCAGCGTTGTGGATGTGAGGACGTCCTACAATGAGCAGTTCTTC | CSVVDVRTSYNEQFF
TRBJ2-1 | few | TRBV14 | NA | TGTGCCAGCAGCCCCCGACCGACCGGATACAATGAGCAGTTCTTC | CASSPRPTGYNEQFF
TRBJ2-5 | NA | TRBV29-1 | TRBD2 | TGCAGCGTTGATAGGCTAGCGGGTATACAAGAGACCCAGTACTTC | CSVDRLAGIQETQYF
TRBJ2-5 | NA | TRBV29-1 | NA | TGCAGCGTCGAAGATACGGGTTCGCAGGAGACCCAGTACTTC | CSVEDTGSQETQYF
TRBJ1-2 | NA | TRBV5-1 | TRBD1 | TGCGCCAGCACCTTAAGCTCGACAGGGTTACGAGATGGCTACACCTTC | CASTLSSTGLRDGYTF
TRBJ2-1 | NA | TRBV6-5 | NA | TGTGCCAGCAGAAGGGGGGGGCCGGAAAATGAGCAGTTCTTC | CASRRGGPENEQFF
TRBJ2-3 | NA | TRBV7-9 | NA | TGTGCCAGCAGCCCGAAACGGGATACGCAGTATTTT | CASSPKRDTQYF
TRBJ1-1 | NA | TRBV27 | NA | TGTGCCAGCAGGGTTTGGGGACCGAACACTGAAGCTTTCTTT | CASRVWGPNTEAFF
TRBJ2-1 | NA | TRBV20-1 | NA | TGCAGTGCTAGGGGTCTGAACCTGTTCTTC | CSARGLNLFF
TRBJ2-7 | NA | TRBV5-1 | TRBD1 | TGCGCCAGCAGCCAGCGACAGGGAATCGACGAGCAGTACTTC | CASSQRQGIDEQYF
TRBJ2-2 | NA | TRBV9 | NA | TGTGCCAGCAGCGTCTCGGCCTCCCCGAACACCGGGGAGCTGTTTTTT | CASSVSASPNTGELFF
TRBJ2-3 | NA | TRBV7-9 | NA | TGTGCCAGCAGCTTAGGGCTCCATACGCAGTATTTT | CASSLGLHTQYF
TRBJ1-5 | NA | TRBV30 | NA | TGTGCCTGGAGAGGTGGAAATCAGCCCCAGCATTTT | CAWRGGNQPQHF
TRBJ1-2 | few | TRBV7-9 | NA | TGTGCCAGCACCCCCCGGGCTGCTAACTATGGCTACACCTTC | CASTPRAANYGYTF
TRBJ2-7 | NA | TRBV5-6 | TRBD1 | TGTGCCAGCAGCTTGCCCGGCAGGGGGCTCTCCTACGAGCAGTACTTC | CASSLPGRGLSYEQYF
TRBJ2-3 | NA | TRBV18 | NA | TGTGCCAGCTCACCACCGGAGGTCCCAGATACGCAGTATTTT | CASSPPEVPDTQYF
TRBJ2-3 | few | TRBV6-1 | NA | TGTGCCAGCAGAGTCCTCGGGACTACAGATACGCAGTATTTT | CASRVLGTTDTQYF
TRBJ2-3 | NA | TRBV4-1 | NA | TGCGCCAGCAGCCAAGGGAGGGGACGGAGCACAGATACGCAGTATTTT | CASSQGRGRSTDTQYF
TRBJ1-2 | few | TRBV5-4 | TRBD1 | TGTGCCAGCACCCCGGGACAGATTTATGGCTACACCTTC | CASTPGQIYGYTF
TRBJ2-3 | NA | TRBV19 | NA | TGTGCCAGTAGTCCTAACGTCATCAGCACAGATACGCAGTATTTT | CASSPNVISTDTQYF
TRBJ2-7 | few | TRBV29-1 | TRBD1 | TGCAGCGAAGGGGACAGGTCGACCTACGAGCAGTACTTC | CSEGDRSTYEQYF
TRBJ1-2 | NA | TRBV27 | NA | TGTGCCAGCAGCCTTAGGTGGGGGCCACTTAACTATGGCTACACCTTC | CASSLRWGPLNYGYTF
TRBJ1-2 | few | TRBV7-3 | NA | TGTGCCAGCAGCCCGGGACGGAATAACTATGGCTACACCTTC | CASSPGRNNYGYTF
TRBJ1-1 | once | TRBV4-3 | NA | TGCGCCAGCAGCCAAGACGATGTTGGGAGGGCGCCACACCCACGTACTGAAGCTTTCTTT | CASSQDDVGRAPHPRTEAFF
TRBJ2-1 | NA | TRBV4-1 | TRBD2 | TGCGCCAGCAGCCTCCTGGGACTAGACTACAATGAGCAGTTCTTC | CASSLLGLDYNEQFF
TRBJ2-3 | NA | TRBV7-6 | TRBD2 | TGTGCCAGCAGCCCAAGACTAGCGCCAGATACGCAGTATTTT | CASSPRLAPDTQYF
TRBJ1-5 | NA | TRBV30 | NA | TGTGCCTGGAGTGTCCAGAGCAATCAGCCCCAGCATTTT | CAWSVQSNQPQHF
TRBJ2-3 | few | TRBV9 | TRBD1 | TGTGCCAGCAGCGTAGGACAGGGGCCATATACGCAGTATTTT | CASSVGQGPYTQYF
TRBJ2-6 | few | TRBV15 | TRBD1 | TGTGCCACCAGCAGGAGGACAGGGGGCTCTGGGGCCAACGTCCTGACTTTC | CATSRRTGGSGANVLTF
TRBJ1-1 | few | TRBV29-1 | NA | TGCAGCGGCTCCCGGGGGCCAGGTGGGAGGTCTGAAGCTTTCTTT | CSGSRGPGGRSEAFF
TRBJ1-6 | NA | TRBV5-1 | NA | TGCGCCAGCAGCTTGGCCGAGGGAGGGAATTCACCCCTCCACTTT | CASSLAEGGNSPLHF
TRBJ2-7 | once | TRBV5-1 | NA | TGCGCCAGCAGCGCCCGGGACTCCTACGAGCAGTACTTC | CASSARDSYEQYF
TRBJ2-6 | few | TRBV15 | TRBD1 | TGTGCCACCAGCAGATCCACCGGGACAGTTAACTCTGGGGCCAACGTCCTGACTTTC | CATSRSTGTVNSGANVLTF
TRBJ1-2 | NA | TRBV30 | NA | TGTGCCTGGAGTGTACGTCAGGGGTGGGGCTACACCTTC | CAWSVRQGWGYTF
TRBJ2-1 | few | TRBV4-2 | TRBD2 | TGTGCCAGCAGCCTTCGGACTAGCGGGGGGCAGCAGTTCTTC | CASSLRTSGGQQFF
TRBJ2-7 | NA | TRBV7-2 | TRBD2 | TGTGCCAGCAGCTTGACTAGCGGGAGCACCTACGAGCAGTACTTC | CASSLTSGSTYEQYF
TRBJ1-2 | NA | TRBV7-2 | NA | TGTGCCAGCAGCTCACCGGCGGGTTATGGCTACACCTTC | CASSSPAGYGYTF
TRBJ1-5 | NA | TRBV2 | NA | TGTGCCAGCAGTGAGGGCACCCGCAATCAGCCCCAGCATTTT | CASSEGTRNQPQHF
TRBJ2-3 | few | TRBV7-9 | NA | TGTGCCAGCAGCTTATCCGCTATTGCAGATACGCAGTATTTT | CASSLSAIADTQYF
TRBJ1-2 | NA | TRBV19 | NA | TGTGCCAGTAGTCCGCCCTGGACGGAATCGGGCTACACCTTC | CASSPPWTESGYTF
TRBJ1-4 | few | TRBV29-1 | TRBD1 | TGCAGCGTTGCGGACACAGGGGCGCCTCAAGAAAAACTGTTTTTT | CSVADTGAPQEKLFF
TRBJ2-5 | NA | TRBV2 | NA | TGTGCCAGCAGTGAAGCGCGTTGGCAGGAAAAAGAGACCCAGTACTTC | CASSEARWQEKETQYF
TRBJ2-1 | few | TRBV5-1 | NA | TGCGCCAGCGGTGTAAGGACAGCCGGAGGGGATGAGCAGTTCTTC | CASGVRTAGGDEQFF
TRBJ2-5 | NA | TRBV7-9 | TRBD1 | TGTGCCAGCAGCTGGCAGGGACAGGGCCTGAGGGAGCAGTACTTC | CASSWQGQGLREQYF
TRBJ1-1 | NA | TRBV2 | NA | TGTGCCAGCAGTTTGAGCACTGAAGCTTTCTTT | CASSLSTEAFF